These T cell receptor beta chains were read from a single sample in a study of T cell responses to AZD1222 COVID-19 vaccine. Using immunoSEQ multiplex PCR, the repertoire was profiled, and TCRdb retains in-frame clones only, with some absent. Of 150,000 to 180,000 clones in the sample, less than 90% were seen once. The material sequenced was peripheral blood, taken on day 0 of AZD1222 vaccination. Receptor source: an adult in good health. The CDR3 runs from the conserved cysteine through the conserved F or W. A D gene is named only where the DNA matches it firmly. The size entry is marked missing in some rows and otherwise reads once, few, many or a size class.

NA NA TRBJ2-2 TRBV7-2 TGTGCCAGCAGCTTAAACGCCGGGGAGCTGTTTTTT CASSLNAGELFF
NA NA TRBJ2-1 TRBV7-2 TGTGCCAGCAGCTCCGGGACAATCAAAAATGAGCAGTTCTTC CASSSGTIKNEQFF
NA NA TRBJ2-3 TRBV9 TGTGCCAGCACCCTGCTCCGGGGGAGGAGGGGCACAGATACGCAGTATTTT CASTLLRGRRGTDTQYF
NA NA TRBJ1-4 TRBV5-1 TGCGCCAGCAGCTTGGGGGCAGTCGAAAAACTGTTTTTT CASSLGAVEKLFF
NA NA TRBJ1-1 TRBV11-2 TGTGCCAGCAGCTTATTCGGGGAGACTGAAGCTTTCTTT CASSLFGETEAFF
NA NA TRBJ2-1 TRBV7-2 TGTGCCAGCAGCCCTGGGGGGCTCCGCAATGAGCAGTTCTTC CASSPGGLRNEQFF
TRBD1 NA TRBJ2-5 TRBV7-2 TGTGCCAGCAGCCGGACAGGGTTACAAGAGACCCAGTACTTC CASSRTGLQETQYF
NA NA TRBJ1-1 TRBV28 TGTGCCAGCCCCCCCACAAGGGTTAACACTGAAGCTTTCTTT CASPPTRVNTEAFF
NA NA TRBJ1-2 TRBV6-1 TGTGCCAGCAGTGAACGTTTGTATGGCTACACCTTC CASSERLYGYTF
NA few TRBJ1-2 TRBV18 TGTGCCAGCTCACCCCAACCGACAGCCCCGGGCGGCTACACCTTC CASSPQPTAPGGYTF
TRBD2 NA TRBJ2-3 TRBV5-4 TGTGCCAGCAGCTTGGCCCGACTAGCGGGGGCCACAGATACGCAGTATTTT CASSLARLAGATDTQYF
NA once TRBJ1-2 TRBV19 TGTGCCAGTATCTCGTCTACAGTAAGCTATGGCTACACCTTC CASISSTVSYGYTF
TRBD1 NA TRBJ1-4 TRBV7-6 TGTGCCAGCAGCGAGAGGGGACAGGGGGCTGAAAAACTGTTTTTT CASSERGQGAEKLFF
NA NA TRBJ1-1 TRBV6-1 TGTGCCAGCAGTGACCGGCCGGAGGGCACTGAAGCTTTCTTT CASSDRPEGTEAFF
NA NA TRBJ2-3 TRBV24-1 TGTGCCACCAGTGATCCCGGAGTGTCTCTCGGTACGCAGTATTTT CATSDPGVSLGTQYF
TRBD1 NA TRBJ1-5 TRBV7-2 TGTGCCAGCAGCGCCTCAGGGGGCGCGGTTCAGCCCCAGCATTTT CASSASGGAVQPQHF
TRBD1 NA TRBJ1-5 TRBV6-6 TGTGCCAGCAGTCCGGGACAGGGAACCTATAGCAATCAGCCCCAGCATTTT CASSPGQGTYSNQPQHF
NA NA TRBJ1-2 TRBV7-9 TGTGCCAGCAGCTTAGAGTTGGCAGGGGTTAATGGCTACACCTTC CASSLELAGVNGYTF
TRBD1 once TRBJ1-1 TRBV6-6 TGTGCCAGCAGTTCGCCGGGACAGGGCGGTACTGAAGCTTTCTTT CASSSPGQGGTEAFF
NA NA TRBJ1-3 TRBV7-9 TGTGCCCACACCACCAAAGACCGAGGAAACACCATATATTTT CAHTTKDRGNTIYF
NA few TRBJ1-1 TRBV28 TGTGCCAGCAGTTTAGGAATCTCCGTTGCTGAAGCTTTCTTT CASSLGISVAEAFF
NA NA TRBJ1-1 TRBV7-8 TGTGCCAGCAGCTTCGTACAGGGAGAAGCTTTCTTT CASSFVQGEAFF
TRBD1 once TRBJ1-2 TRBV6-5 TGTGCCAGCAGCCTCCAGACAGGGAATGGCTACACCTTC CASSLQTGNGYTF
NA NA TRBJ1-2 TRBV6-5 TGTGCCAGCAGATATCCTGGGACAAGCTATGGCTACACCTTC CASRYPGTSYGYTF
NA once TRBJ1-4 TRBV9 TGTGCCAGCAGCGAACGACCCTTCCTGGAGGGTGAAAAACTGTTTTTT CASSERPFLEGEKLFF
TRBD1 NA TRBJ1-2 TRBV10-3 TGTGCCATCAGTGAGTATGGACAGGGGGATGGCTACACCTTC CAISEYGQGDGYTF
NA NA TRBJ1-5 TRBV7-2 TGTGCCAGCAGCTTAGCCAGGGGAGTAGTCAATCAGCCCCAGCATTTT CASSLARGVVNQPQHF
TRBD2 NA TRBJ2-1 TRBV29-1 TGCAGCGTTGTCGCGGGGGGGCCCAATGAGCAGTTCTTC CSVVAGGPNEQFF
NA NA TRBJ1-6 TRBV6-2/TRBV6-3 TGTGCCAGCAGTCCCCCCTTCCGTTCACCCCTCCACTTT CASSPPFRSPLHF
NA NA TRBJ1-4 TRBV24-1 TGTGCCACCAGGGAGGTTGGGAATGAAAAACTGTTTTTT CATREVGNEKLFF